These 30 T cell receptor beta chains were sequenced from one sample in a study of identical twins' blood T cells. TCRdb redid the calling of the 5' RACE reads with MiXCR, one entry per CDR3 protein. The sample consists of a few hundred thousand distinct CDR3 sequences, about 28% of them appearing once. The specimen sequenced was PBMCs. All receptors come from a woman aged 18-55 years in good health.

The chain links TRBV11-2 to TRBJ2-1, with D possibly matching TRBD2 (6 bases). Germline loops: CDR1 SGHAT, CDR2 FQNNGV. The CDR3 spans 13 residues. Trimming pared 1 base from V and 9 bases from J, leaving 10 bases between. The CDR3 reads CASSLALAVEQFF. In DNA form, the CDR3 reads TGTGCCAGCAGCTTAGCATTAGCGGTTGAGCAGTTCTTC.

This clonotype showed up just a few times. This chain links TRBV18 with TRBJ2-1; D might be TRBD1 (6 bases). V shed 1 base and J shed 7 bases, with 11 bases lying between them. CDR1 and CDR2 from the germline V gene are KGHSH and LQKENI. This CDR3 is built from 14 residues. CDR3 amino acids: CASSPLDRRNEQFF. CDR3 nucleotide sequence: TGTGCCAGCTCACCACTAGACAGGCGGAATGAGCAGTTCTTC.

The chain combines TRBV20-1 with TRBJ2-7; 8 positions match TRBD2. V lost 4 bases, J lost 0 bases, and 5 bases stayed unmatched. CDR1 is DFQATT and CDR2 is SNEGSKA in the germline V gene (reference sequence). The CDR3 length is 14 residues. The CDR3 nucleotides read TGCAGTGCTAAGATAGCGGGGAGCTCCTACGAGCAGTACTTC. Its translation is CSAKIAGSSYEQYF.

CDR3 coding DNA: TGCAGAGCCGTCGGGAACACTGAAGCTTTCTTT. Translated, it gives CRAVGNTEAFF. The chain has TRBV20-1 and TRBJ1-1; unclear D gene. The CDR3 has 11 amino acids. The germline CDR1 and CDR2 sequences are DFQATT and SNEGSKA (reference sequence).

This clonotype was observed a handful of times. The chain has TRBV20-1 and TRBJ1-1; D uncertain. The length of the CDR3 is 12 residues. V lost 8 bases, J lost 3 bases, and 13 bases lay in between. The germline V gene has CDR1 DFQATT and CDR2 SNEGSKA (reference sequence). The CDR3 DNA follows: TGCAGTACGGACCGTCGAGACACTGAAGCTTTCTTT. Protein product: CSTDRRDTEAFF.

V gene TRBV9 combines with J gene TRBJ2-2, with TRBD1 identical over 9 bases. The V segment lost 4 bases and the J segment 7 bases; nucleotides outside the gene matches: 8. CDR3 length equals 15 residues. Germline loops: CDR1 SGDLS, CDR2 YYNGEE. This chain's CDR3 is CASSITGTGIGELFF. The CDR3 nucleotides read TGTGCCAGCAGCATTACCGGGACAGGGATCGGGGAGCTGTTTTTT. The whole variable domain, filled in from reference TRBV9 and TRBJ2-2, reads DSGVTQTPKHLITATGQRVTLRCSPRSGDLSVYWYQQSLDQGLQFLIQYYNGEERAKGNILERFSAQQFPDLHSELNLSSLELGDSALYFCASSITGTGIGELFFGEGSRLTVL.

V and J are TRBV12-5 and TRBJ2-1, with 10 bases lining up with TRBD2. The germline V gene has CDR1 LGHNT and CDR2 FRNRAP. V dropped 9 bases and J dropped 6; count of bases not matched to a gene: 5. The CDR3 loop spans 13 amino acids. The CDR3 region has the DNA TGTGCTAGCGGGACTAGCGCGATCAATGAGCAGTTCTTC. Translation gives CASGTSAINEQFF. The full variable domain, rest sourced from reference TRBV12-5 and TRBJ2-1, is DARVTQTPRHKVTEMGQEVTMRCQPILGHNTVFWYRQTMMQGLELLAYFRNRAPLDDSGMPKDRFSAEMPDATLATLKIQPSEPRDSAVYFCASGTSAINEQFFGPGTRLTVL.

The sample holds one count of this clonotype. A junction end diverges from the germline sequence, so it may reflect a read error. The CDR3 DNA sequence: TGCGCCAACAGCGTCGGGACAGTTAATGAAAAACTGTTTTTT. This sequence encodes CANSVGTVNEKLFF. The chain links TRBV5-1 to TRBJ1-4; 7 nucleotides agree with TRBD1. CDR3 length: 14 amino acids. Germline V gene lookup returns CDR1 SGHRS and CDR2 YFSETQ. The entire variable domain, with the rest obtained from reference TRBV5-1 and TRBJ1-4, is as follows: KAGVTQTPRYLIKTRGQQVTLSCSPISGHRSVSWYQQTPGQGLQFLFEYFSETQRNKGNFPGRFSGRQFSNSRSEMNVSTLELGDSALYLCANSVGTVNEKLFFGSGTQLSVL.

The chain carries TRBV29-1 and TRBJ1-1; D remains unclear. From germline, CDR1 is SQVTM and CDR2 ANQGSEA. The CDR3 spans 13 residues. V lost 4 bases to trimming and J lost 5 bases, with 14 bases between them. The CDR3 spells CSVVGNPGTEAFF. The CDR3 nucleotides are TGCAGCGTTGTCGGTAACCCGGGAACTGAAGCTTTCTTT.

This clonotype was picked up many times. The CDR3 sequence: CASSHGGLVSNTEAFF. For the CDR3, the DNA is TGTGCCAGCAGCCACGGGGGCTTGGTTTCGAACACTGAAGCTTTCTTT. The chain combines TRBV4-2 with TRBJ1-1; TRBD1 is a possible D gene (6 bases). Germline V gene data show CDR1 as LGHNA and CDR2 as YNFKEQ. This CDR3 contains 16 residues. The ends were cut back, 3 bases at V and 1 base at J, with 15 bases in the middle.

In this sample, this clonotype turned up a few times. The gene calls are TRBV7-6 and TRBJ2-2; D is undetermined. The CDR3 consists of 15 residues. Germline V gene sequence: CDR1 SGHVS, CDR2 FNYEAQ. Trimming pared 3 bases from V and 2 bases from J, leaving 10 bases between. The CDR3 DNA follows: TGTGCCAGCAGCTTGACCAGCTCAAACACCGGGGAGCTGTTTTTT. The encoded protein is CASSLTSSNTGELFF.

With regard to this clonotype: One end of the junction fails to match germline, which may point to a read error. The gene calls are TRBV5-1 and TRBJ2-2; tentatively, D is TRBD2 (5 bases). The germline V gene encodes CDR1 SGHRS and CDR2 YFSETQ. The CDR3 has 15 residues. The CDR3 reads CASSLGGYGTGELSF. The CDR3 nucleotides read TGCGCCAGCAGCTTGGGCGGGTATGGCACCGGGGAGCTGTCTTTT.

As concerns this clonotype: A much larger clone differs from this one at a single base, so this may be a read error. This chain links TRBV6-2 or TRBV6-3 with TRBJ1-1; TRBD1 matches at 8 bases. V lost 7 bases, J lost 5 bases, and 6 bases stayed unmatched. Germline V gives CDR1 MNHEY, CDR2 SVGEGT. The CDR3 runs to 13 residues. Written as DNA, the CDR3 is TGTGCCAGCAATGGGGACAGGCGGACTGAAGCTTTCTTT. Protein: CASNGDRRTEAFF.

The CDR3 loop is CASGLVISVNTEAFF. CDR3 coding DNA: TGTGCTAGTGGTTTGGTAATTTCGGTGAACACTGAAGCTTTCTTT. V gene TRBV12-5 combines with J gene TRBJ1-1; D ambiguous. The V end was cut by 0 bases, the J end by 0 bases, with 8 bases between. This CDR3 region has 15 residues. The germline V gene encodes CDR1 LGHNT and CDR2 FRNRAP. The variable domain in full, completed from reference TRBV12-5 and TRBJ1-1, reads DARVTQTPRHKVTEMGQEVTMRCQPILGHNTVFWYRQTMMQGLELLAYFRNRAPLDDSGMPKDRFSAEMPDATLATLKIQPSEPRDSAVYFCASGLVISVNTEAFFGQGTRLTVV.

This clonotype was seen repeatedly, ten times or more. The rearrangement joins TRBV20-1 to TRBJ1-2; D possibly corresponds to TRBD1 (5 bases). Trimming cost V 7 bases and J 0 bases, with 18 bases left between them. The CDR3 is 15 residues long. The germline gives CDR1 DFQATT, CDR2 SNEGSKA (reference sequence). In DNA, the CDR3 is TGCAGTGTAACTTTAGGGGCAGCCGCTAACTATGGCTACACCTTC. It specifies CSVTLGAAANYGYTF.

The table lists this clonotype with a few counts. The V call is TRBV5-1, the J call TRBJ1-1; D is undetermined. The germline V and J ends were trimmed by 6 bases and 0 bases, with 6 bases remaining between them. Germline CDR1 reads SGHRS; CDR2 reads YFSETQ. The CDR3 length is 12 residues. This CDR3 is CASKSVNTEAFF. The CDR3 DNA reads TGCGCCAGCAAATCTGTGAACACTGAAGCTTTCTTT. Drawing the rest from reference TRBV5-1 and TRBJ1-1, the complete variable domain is KAGVTQTPRYLIKTRGQQVTLSCSPISGHRSVSWYQQTPGQGLQFLFEYFSETQRNKGNFPGRFSGRQFSNSRSEMNVSTLELGDSALYLCASKSVNTEAFFGQGTRLTVV.

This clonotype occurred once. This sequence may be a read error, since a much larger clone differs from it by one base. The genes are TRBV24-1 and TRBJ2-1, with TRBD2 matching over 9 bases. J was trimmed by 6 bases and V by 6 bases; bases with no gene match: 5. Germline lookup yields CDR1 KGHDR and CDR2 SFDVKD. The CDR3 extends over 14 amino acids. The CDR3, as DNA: TGTGCCACCAGTAGGACTAGCGAGTCCAATGAGCAGTTCTTC. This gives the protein CATSRTSESNEQFF.

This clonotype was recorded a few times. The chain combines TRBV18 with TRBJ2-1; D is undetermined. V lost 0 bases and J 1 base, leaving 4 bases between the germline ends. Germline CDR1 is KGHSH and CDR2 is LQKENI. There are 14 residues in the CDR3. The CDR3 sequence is CASSPPQSYNEQFF. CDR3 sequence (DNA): TGTGCCAGCTCACCACCCCAGTCCTACAATGAGCAGTTCTTC.

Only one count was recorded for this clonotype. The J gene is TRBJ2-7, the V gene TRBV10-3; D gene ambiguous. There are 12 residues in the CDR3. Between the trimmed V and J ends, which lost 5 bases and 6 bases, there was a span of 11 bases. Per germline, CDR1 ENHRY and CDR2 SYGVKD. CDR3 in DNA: TGTGCCATCAGTAAGACACGCACCGAGCAGTACTTC. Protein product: CAISKTRTEQYF.

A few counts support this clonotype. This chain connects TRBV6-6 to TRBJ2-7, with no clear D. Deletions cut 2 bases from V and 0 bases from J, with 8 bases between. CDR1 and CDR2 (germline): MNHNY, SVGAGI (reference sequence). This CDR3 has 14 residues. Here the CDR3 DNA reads TGTGCCAGCAGTTACACCGGAATCTCCTACGAGCAGTACTTC. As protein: CASSYTGISYEQYF.

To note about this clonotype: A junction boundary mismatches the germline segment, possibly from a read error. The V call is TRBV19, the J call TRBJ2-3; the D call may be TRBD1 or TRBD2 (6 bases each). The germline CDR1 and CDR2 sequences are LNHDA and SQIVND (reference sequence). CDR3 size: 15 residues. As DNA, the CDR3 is TGCGCCAGTAAGGAGGGGCAGGGGATCACAGATACGCAGTATTTT. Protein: CASKEGQGITDTQYF.

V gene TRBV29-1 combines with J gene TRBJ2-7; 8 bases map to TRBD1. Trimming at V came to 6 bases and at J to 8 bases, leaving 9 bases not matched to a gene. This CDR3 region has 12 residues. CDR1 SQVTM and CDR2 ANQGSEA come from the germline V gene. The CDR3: CSVSRQGYKQYF. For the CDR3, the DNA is TGCAGCGTATCGAGACAGGGGTACAAGCAGTACTTC.

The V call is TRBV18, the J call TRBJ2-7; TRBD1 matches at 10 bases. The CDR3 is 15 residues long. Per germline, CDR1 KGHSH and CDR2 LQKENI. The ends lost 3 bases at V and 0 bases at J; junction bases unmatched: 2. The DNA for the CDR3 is TGTGCCAGCTCACCGGGACAGGGGAGCTCCTACGAGCAGTACTTC. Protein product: CASSPGQGSSYEQYF.

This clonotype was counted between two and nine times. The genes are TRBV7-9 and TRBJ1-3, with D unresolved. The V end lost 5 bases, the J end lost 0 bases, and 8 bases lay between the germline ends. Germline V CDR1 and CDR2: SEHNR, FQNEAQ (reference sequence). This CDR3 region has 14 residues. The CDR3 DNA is TGTGCCAGCAGCCCTGCCGTCTCTGGAAACACCATATATTTT. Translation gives CASSPAVSGNTIYF.

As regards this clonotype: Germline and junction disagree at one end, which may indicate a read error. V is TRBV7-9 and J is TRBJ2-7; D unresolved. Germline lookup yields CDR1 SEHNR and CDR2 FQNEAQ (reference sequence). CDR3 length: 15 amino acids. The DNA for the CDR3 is TGTGCCAGCAGCTTGGCCGCTTTGCCATCCTACGAACAGTACTTC. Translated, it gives CASSLAALPSYEQYF.

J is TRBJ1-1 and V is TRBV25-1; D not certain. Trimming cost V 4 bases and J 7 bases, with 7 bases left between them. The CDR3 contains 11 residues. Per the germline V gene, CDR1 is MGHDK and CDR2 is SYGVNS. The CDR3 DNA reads TGTGCCAGCAGTGGACGTTTTGAAGCTTTCTTT. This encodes CASSGRFEAFF.

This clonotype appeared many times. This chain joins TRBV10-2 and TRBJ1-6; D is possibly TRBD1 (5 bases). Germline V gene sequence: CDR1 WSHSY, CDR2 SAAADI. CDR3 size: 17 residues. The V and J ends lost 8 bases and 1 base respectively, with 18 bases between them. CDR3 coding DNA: TGCGCCAGCCGGGACGTCGGGGAAAGATCCTATAATTCACCCCTCCACTTT. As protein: CASRDVGERSYNSPLHF.

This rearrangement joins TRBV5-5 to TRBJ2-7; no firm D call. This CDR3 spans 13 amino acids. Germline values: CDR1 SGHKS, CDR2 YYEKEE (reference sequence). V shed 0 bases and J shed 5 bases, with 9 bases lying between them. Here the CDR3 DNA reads TGTGCCAGCAGCTTGGTGATGTTCGACGAGCAGTACTTC. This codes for CASSLVMFDEQYF.

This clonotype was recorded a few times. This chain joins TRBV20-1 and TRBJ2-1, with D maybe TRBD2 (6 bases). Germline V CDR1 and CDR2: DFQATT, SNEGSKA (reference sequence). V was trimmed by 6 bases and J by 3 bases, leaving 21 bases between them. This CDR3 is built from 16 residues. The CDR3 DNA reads TGCAGTGCCACCATCTTGACTAGTTCCTACTACAATGAGCAGTTCTTC. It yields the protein CSATILTSSYYNEQFF.

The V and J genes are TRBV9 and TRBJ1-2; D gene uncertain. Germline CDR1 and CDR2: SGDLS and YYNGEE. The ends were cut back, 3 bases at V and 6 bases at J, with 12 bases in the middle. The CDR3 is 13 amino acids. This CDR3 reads CASSAFPKHGYTF. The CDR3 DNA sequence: TGTGCCAGCAGCGCTTTCCCAAAGCATGGCTACACCTTC.